One and the same sample provided the 10 T cell receptor beta chains below, sequenced in a study of human T cells and chemical hapten exposure. TCRdb reanalysed the RACE reads using MiXCR and keeps one entry per CDR3 protein. The data hold some 74,000 distinct CDR3 sequences, with 10% to 15% observed a single time. As to time point: patch test 3, about 24 weeks after DPC sensitization. Stated treatment: therapeutic diphenylcyclopropenone sensitization with weekly scalp DPC. The starting material was whole blood, obtained in connection with sensitization to the hapten diphenylcyclopropenone (DPC). These receptors originate from a woman aged 45-59 years with alopecia areata. Some clones in this sample may be carry-over from other donors' samples.

The chain combines TRBV20-1 with TRBJ2-7, with a tentative D call TRBD1 (6 bases). Between the trimmed V and J ends, which lost 3 bases and 0 bases, there was a span of 12 bases. The CDR3 spans 14 residues. The germline gives CDR1 DFQATT, CDR2 SNEGSKA (reference sequence). The CDR3 DNA reads TGCAGTGCTAGCCCCGGGACAAACTCCTACGAGCAGTACTTC. Protein sequence: CSASPGTNSYEQYF.

This clonotype was observed at least ten times. The chain joins TRBV5-1 to TRBJ2-3; TRBD2 might be the D (6 bases). There are 16 residues in the CDR3. The V end lost 3 bases, the J end lost 5 bases, and 19 bases lay between the germline ends. Germline V gene data show CDR1 as SGHRS and CDR2 as YFSETQ. This CDR3 reads CASSWTGTRERDTQYF. CDR3 sequence (DNA): TGCGCCAGCAGCTGGACCGGGACTCGAGAAAGAGATACGCAGTATTTT.

J is TRBJ2-2 and V is TRBV29-1; maybe TRBD2 (6 bases). Looked up from germline, CDR1 is SQVTM and CDR2 is ANQGSEA. Trimming took off 1 base at V and 2 bases at J, with 17 bases between the two ends. This CDR3 has 17 amino acids. Written as DNA, the CDR3 is TGCAGCGTTGAAGGGAGGGACTTGCCGCAAAACACCGGGGAGCTGTTTTTT. This sequence encodes CSVEGRDLPQNTGELFF.

This sequence joins TRBV5-1 and TRBJ2-5; 9 nucleotides match TRBD1. The CDR3 loop spans 14 amino acids. Germline V lookup: CDR1 SGHRS, CDR2 YFSETQ. J was trimmed by 4 bases and V by 4 bases; bases with no gene match: 5. The CDR3 nucleotides read TGCGCCAGCAGCCGGGACAGGGTAGGAGAGACCCAGTACTTC. Amino acid sequence: CASSRDRVGETQYF.

This clonotype appeared many times. The CDR3 sequence is CSARDPTRTSGANTGELFF. Written as DNA, the CDR3 is TGCAGTGCTAGAGACCCGACACGGACTAGCGGGGCGAACACCGGGGAGCTGTTTTTT. The genes are TRBV20-1 and TRBJ2-2; 12 nucleotides line up with TRBD2. The germline CDR1 and CDR2 sequences are DFQATT and SNEGSKA (reference sequence). This CDR3 has 19 residues. Unmatched junction bases numbered 8, after V lost 0 bases and J lost 0 bases.

Only a few counts were recorded for this clonotype. The J gene is TRBJ2-7, the V gene TRBV6-2 or TRBV6-3; 10 bases match TRBD2. This CDR3 has 17 amino acids. The trim removed 0 bases at V and 2 bases at J, leaving 7 bases unmatched. The germline V gene encodes CDR1 MNHEY and CDR2 SVGEGT. The CDR3 region is CASSYSLGTSGTYEQYF. CDR3 nucleotides: TGTGCCAGCAGTTACTCGTTGGGAACTAGCGGGACCTACGAGCAGTACTTC.

This clonotype was seen ten or more times. The genes are TRBV10-2 and TRBJ1-2, with D unclear. The CDR3 is made up of 12 amino acids. With 4 bases removed from V and 2 bases from J, the gap between germline ends came to 5 bases. Germline loops: CDR1 WSHSY, CDR2 SAAADI. Here the CDR3 DNA reads TGCGCCAGCAGTGTAGGCAACTATGGCTACACCTTC. It specifies CASSVGNYGYTF.

This clonotype was seen many times. The rearrangement links TRBV2 to TRBJ2-1; D unclear. The CDR3 spans 11 residues. Trimming pared 9 bases from V and 0 bases from J, leaving 3 bases between. Germline V gene sequence: CDR1 SNHLY, CDR2 FYNNEI. The CDR3 DNA reads TGTGCCAGTCGCTCCTACAATGAGCAGTTCTTC. It yields the protein CASRSYNEQFF.

This clonotype was counted between two and nine times. The V gene is TRBV9, the J gene TRBJ1-3, with D possibly being TRBD1 (5 bases). CDR1 is SGDLS and CDR2 is YYNGEE in the germline V gene. CDR3 length equals 14 residues. The ends were cut back, 2 bases at V and 2 bases at J, with 8 bases in the middle. The CDR3: CASSVRGAGNTIYF. CDR3 sequence (DNA): TGTGCCAGCAGCGTTAGGGGCGCTGGAAACACCATATATTTT.

This clonotype was seen repeatedly, ten times or more. This rearrangement joins TRBV7-9 to TRBJ1-1; D call uncertain. Looked up from germline, CDR1 is SEHNR and CDR2 is FQNEAQ (reference sequence). The CDR3 has 15 amino acids. The germline V and J ends were trimmed by 1 base and 0 bases, with 9 bases remaining between them. The CDR3 DNA is TGTGCCAGCAGCTTAGGGTACGGCCTGAACACTGAAGCTTTCTTT. This sequence encodes CASSLGYGLNTEAFF.